The clone carrying this T cell receptor (beta chain) was counted a few times. The sample is drawn from a study of blood T cell repertoires in COVID-19. Study background: From the United States, Italy and Spain came samples of acute and convalescent COVID-19.

In the original processing: Researchers report that nucleated cell counts were estimated from reference gene primer amplification. This table comes from immunoSEQ multiplex PCR, and its TCRdb copy is limited to in-frame clones, with some not included. Clone size and V and J calls were adopted from that table, with D and trimming inferred from the DNA. The repertoire has some 250,000 clones, about four fifths of them found once; the top ten carry around 9.9%. Per the germline V gene, CDR1 is LNHNV and CDR2 is YYDKDF (reference sequence). Trimming took off 0 bases at V and 6 bases at J, with 18 bases between the two ends. CDR3 size: 17 residues.

The receptor was derived from a woman older than 75 with acute or convalescent COVID-19. Input material: peripheral blood. The chain is built from TRBV15 and TRBJ1-5; no reliable D call. CDR3 loop: CATSRDLGGQESQPQHF. DNA for the CDR3: TGTGCCACCAGCAGAGATTTGGGAGGGCAGGAAAGTCAGCCCCAGCATTTT.